The text below deals with one TCR beta chain. Treatment of the sample: oral pan-JAK inhibitor, 5-10 mg twice daily. Germline V gene data show CDR1 as SGHTA and CDR2 as FQGNSA. Trimming took 4 bases from V and 10 from J, leaving 20 bases between them. The CDR3 covers 15 residues. In each case, RNA was isolated and then reverse transcribed into cDNA as the sequencing template. The data were produced by immunoSEQ multiplex PCR, yet TCRdb's version contains in-frame clones alone and is incomplete. This table holds 150,000 to 200,000 clones, around three fifths found once. The record originates from a study of CD8+ T cells in alopecia areata. Whole-study context: It was 6 to 18 months of tofacitinib, and then there were 6 months off drug.

The receptor's source is a human donor with alopecia areata. The specimen comprised CD4+ T cells sorted from blood, sampled between weeks 47 and 50, from a patient treated with tofacitinib. The rearrangement links TRBV7-2 to TRBJ2-1; tentatively, D is TRBD1 (6 bases). The CDR3 here is CASSSLMFAGTEQFF. CDR3 bases: TGTGCCAGCAGCTCTCTCATGTTTGCCGGGACAGAGCAGTTCTTC.